This T cell receptor (beta chain) derives from a study of technical replicates of blood from a handful of donors. Method: immunoSEQ multiplex PCR; TCRdb's copy keeps in-frame clones and lacks some. Of 10,000 or so clones listed, more than 85% are singletons. CDR1 and CDR2 from the germline V gene are SNHLY and FYNNEI. V dropped 7 bases and J dropped 5; count of bases not matched to a gene: 5. The CDR3 loop spans 14 amino acids. The rearrangement uses TRBV2 and TRBJ2-1; 10 bases are shared with TRBD2. Sequences were obtained from PBMCs. This sequence was found in a human donor in good health. CDR3 sequence: CASTTGLANNEQFF. The CDR3 nucleotides read TGTGCCAGCACCACGGGACTAGCGAACAATGAGCAGTTCTTC.